The clone carrying this T cell receptor beta chain was found many times. Specified time point: newly diagnosed GD, antithyroid drugs for less than 3 months. Isolated PBMC RNA provided the starting material for the TCR library. Recruitment took place at an endocrinology department in Xi'an, China. V was pared by 5 bases and J by 5 bases, with 9 bases between. The CDR3 has 13 residues. Germline values: CDR1 ENHRY, CDR2 SYGVKD. CDR3-region Arm-PCR and iRepertoire HTBI primers produced the TCR beta libraries. MiXCR was run by TCRdb on the multiplex PCR reads, yielding one entry per CDR3 protein. This table holds about 460,000 distinct CDR3 sequences, about 14% found once. The sample comes from a study of regulatory T cells in long-lasting Graves disease. The data also belong to a second study, concerning T cells in Graves' hyperthyroidism and ophthalmopathy. That source notes: Patients with uncontrolled infections, other autoimmune diseases, pregnancy or lactation were excluded.

The clonotype comes from a woman between 45 and 60 years old with Graves disease. The source material was peripheral blood mononuclear cells (PBMCs), sampled at new diagnosis, from a patient treated with antithyroid drugs. The rearrangement joins TRBV10-3 to TRBJ2-2, with D uncertain. The CDR3 sequence is CAISSMLTGELFF. The CDR3 bases are TGTGCCATCAGTTCGATGCTGACCGGGGAGCTGTTTTTT.